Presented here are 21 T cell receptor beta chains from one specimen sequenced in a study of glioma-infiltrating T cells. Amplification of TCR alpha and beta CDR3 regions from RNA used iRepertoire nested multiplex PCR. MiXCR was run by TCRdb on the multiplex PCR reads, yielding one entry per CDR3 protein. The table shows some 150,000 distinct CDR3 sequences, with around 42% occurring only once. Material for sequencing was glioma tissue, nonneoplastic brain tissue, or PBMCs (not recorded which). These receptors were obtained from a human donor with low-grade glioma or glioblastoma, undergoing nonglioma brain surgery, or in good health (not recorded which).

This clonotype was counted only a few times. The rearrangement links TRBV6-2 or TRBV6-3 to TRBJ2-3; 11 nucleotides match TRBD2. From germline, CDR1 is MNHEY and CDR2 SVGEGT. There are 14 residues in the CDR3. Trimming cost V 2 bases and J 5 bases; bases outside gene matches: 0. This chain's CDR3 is CASSYTSGGDTQYF. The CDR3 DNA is TGTGCCAGCAGTTACACTAGCGGGGGAGATACGCAGTATTTT.

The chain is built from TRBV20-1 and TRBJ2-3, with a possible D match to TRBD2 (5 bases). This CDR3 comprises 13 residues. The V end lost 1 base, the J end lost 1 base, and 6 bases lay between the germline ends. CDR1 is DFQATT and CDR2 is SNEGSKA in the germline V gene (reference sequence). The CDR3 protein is CSARVSGTDTQYF. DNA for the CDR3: TGCAGTGCTAGAGTTAGCGGCACAGATACGCAGTATTTT.

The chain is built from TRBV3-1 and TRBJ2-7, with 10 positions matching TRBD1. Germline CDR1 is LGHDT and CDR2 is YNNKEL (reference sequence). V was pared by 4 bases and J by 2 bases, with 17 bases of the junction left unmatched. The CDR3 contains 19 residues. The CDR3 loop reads CASSPPRTGGMPNAYEQYF. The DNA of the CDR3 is TGTGCCAGCAGCCCTCCCAGGACAGGGGGGATGCCCAACGCCTACGAGCAGTACTTC.

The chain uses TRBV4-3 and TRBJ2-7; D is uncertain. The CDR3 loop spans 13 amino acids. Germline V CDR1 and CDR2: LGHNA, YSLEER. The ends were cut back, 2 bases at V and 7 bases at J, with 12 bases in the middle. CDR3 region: CASSQHRGNEQYF. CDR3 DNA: TGCGCCAGCAGCCAACACCGTGGCAATGAGCAGTACTTC.

The CDR3 is CASSQDPTGWNTEAFF. Here the CDR3 DNA reads TGTGCCAGCAGCCAAGACCCGACAGGGTGGAACACTGAAGCTTTCTTT. The chain carries TRBV3-1 and TRBJ1-1; 7 bases agree with TRBD1. Germline lookup yields CDR1 LGHDT and CDR2 YNNKEL (reference sequence). The CDR3 has 16 amino acids. V dropped 0 bases and J dropped 1; count of bases not matched to a gene: 5.

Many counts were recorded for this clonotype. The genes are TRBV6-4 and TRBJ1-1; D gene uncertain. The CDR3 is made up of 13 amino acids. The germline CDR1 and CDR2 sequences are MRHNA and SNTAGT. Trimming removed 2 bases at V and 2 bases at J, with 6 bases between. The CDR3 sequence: CASSDRANTEAFF. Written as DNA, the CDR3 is TGTGCCAGCAGTGACAGGGCTAACACTGAAGCTTTCTTT.

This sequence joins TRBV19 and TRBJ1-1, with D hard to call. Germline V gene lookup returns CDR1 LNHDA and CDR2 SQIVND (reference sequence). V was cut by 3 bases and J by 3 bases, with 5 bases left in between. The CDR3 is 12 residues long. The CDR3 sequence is CASSMGYTEAFF. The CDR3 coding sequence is TGTGCCAGTAGTATGGGTTACACTGAAGCTTTCTTT.

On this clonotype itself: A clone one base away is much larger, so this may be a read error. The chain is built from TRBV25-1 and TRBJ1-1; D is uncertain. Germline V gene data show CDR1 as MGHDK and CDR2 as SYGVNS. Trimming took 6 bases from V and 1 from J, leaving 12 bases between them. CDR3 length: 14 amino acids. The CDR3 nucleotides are TGTGCCAGCAGAAAAGAGGAGACGAACACTGAAGCTTTCTTT. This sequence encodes CASRKEETNTEAFF.

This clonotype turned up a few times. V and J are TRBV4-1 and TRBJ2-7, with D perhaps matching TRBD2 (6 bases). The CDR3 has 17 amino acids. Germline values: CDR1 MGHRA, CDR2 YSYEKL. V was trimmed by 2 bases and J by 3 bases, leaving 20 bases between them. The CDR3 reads CASSQSPGGRPSYEQYF. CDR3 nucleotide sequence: TGCGCCAGCAGCCAATCCCCAGGAGGGCGGCCGAGCTACGAGCAGTACTTC.

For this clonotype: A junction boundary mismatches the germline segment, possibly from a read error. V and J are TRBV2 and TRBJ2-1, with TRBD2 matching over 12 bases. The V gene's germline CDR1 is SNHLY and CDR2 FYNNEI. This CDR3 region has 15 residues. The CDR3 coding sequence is TGTGCCAGCAGTGAAGACATAACTAGCGGGAGGCCTCAGTTATTC. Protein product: CASSEDITSGRPQLF.

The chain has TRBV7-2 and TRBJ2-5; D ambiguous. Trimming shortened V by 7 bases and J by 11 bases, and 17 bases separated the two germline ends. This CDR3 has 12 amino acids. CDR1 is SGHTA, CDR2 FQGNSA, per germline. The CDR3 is CASNQDQDFQYF. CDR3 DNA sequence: TGTGCCAGCAACCAGGATCAAGACTTTCAGTACTTC.

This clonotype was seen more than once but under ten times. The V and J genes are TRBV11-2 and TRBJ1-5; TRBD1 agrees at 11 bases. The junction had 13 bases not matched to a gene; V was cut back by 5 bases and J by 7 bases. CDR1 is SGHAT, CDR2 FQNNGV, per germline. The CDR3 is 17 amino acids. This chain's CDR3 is CASSLISPGTGGQPQHF. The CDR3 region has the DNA TGTGCCAGCAGCCTAATCTCCCCTGGGACAGGGGGACAGCCCCAGCATTTT. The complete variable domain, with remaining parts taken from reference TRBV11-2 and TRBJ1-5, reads EAGVAQSPRYKIIEKRQSVAFWCNPISGHATLYWYQQILGQGPKLLIQFQNNGVVDDSQLPKDRFSAERLKGVDSTLKIQPAKLEDSAVYLCASSLISPGTGGQPQHFGDGTRLSIL.

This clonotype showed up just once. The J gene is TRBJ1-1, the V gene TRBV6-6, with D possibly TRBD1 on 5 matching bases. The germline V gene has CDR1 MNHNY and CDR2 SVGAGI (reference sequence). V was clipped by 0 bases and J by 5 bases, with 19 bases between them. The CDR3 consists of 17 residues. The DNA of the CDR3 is TGTGCCAGCAGTTACTCGGGGCAGGGCGGTCGAAAGACTGAAGCTTTCTTT. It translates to CASSYSGQGGRKTEAFF.

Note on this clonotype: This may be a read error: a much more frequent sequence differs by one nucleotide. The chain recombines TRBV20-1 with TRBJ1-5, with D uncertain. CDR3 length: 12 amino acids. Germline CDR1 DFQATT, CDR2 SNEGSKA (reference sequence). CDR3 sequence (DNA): TGCAGTGCTGGAGACGGGAGTCAGCCCCAGCATTTT. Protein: CSAGDGSQPQHF.

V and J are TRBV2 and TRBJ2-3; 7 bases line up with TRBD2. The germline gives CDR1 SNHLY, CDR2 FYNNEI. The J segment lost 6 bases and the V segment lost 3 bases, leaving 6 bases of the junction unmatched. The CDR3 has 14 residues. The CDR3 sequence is CASSEREGPDTQYF. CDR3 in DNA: TGTGCCAGCAGTGAGAGGGAGGGCCCGGATACGCAGTATTTT.

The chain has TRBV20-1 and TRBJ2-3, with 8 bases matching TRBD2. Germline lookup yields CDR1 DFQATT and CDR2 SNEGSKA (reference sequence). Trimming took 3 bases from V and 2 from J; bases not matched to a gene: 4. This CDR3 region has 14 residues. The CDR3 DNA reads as TGCAGTGCTAGGAAAGCGGGAGACACAGATACGCAGTATTTT. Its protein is CSARKAGDTDTQYF.

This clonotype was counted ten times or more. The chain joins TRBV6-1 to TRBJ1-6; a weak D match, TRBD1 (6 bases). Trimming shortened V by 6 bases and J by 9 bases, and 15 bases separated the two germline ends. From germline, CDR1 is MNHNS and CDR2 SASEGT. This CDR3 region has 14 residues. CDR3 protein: CASRVESGASPLHF. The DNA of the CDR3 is TGTGCCAGCAGGGTTGAGTCGGGGGCTTCACCCCTCCACTTT.

The CDR3 bases are TGCGCCAGCAGCCAAGTCCACACAGGGATCTATGGCTACACCTTC. Translated: CASSQVHTGIYGYTF. The chain joins TRBV4-1 to TRBJ1-2; D may be TRBD1 (6 bases). The V gene lost 1 base and the J gene lost 4 bases, with 13 bases spanning the gap. Looked up from germline, CDR1 is MGHRA and CDR2 is YSYEKL. The CDR3 has 15 amino acids.

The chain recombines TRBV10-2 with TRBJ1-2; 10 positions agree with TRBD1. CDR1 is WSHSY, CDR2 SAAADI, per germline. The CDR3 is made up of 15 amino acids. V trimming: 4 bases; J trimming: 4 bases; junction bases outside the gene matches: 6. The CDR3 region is CASSVGTGDVYGYTF. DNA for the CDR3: TGCGCCAGCAGTGTAGGGACAGGGGATGTCTATGGCTACACCTTC.

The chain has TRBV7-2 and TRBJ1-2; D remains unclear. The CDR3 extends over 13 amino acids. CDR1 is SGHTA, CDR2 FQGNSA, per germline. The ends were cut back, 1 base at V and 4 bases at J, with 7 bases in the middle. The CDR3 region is CASSLGRVYGYTF. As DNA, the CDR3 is TGTGCCAGCAGCTTAGGACGGGTCTATGGCTACACCTTC.

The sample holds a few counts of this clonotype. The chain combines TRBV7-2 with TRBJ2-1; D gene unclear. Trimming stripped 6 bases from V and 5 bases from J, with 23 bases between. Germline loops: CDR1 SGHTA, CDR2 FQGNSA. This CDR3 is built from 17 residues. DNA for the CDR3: TGTGCCAGCAGAGAAGTGGGCAGTAAAATGAGAGACAATGAGCAGTTCTTC. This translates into CASREVGSKMRDNEQFF.